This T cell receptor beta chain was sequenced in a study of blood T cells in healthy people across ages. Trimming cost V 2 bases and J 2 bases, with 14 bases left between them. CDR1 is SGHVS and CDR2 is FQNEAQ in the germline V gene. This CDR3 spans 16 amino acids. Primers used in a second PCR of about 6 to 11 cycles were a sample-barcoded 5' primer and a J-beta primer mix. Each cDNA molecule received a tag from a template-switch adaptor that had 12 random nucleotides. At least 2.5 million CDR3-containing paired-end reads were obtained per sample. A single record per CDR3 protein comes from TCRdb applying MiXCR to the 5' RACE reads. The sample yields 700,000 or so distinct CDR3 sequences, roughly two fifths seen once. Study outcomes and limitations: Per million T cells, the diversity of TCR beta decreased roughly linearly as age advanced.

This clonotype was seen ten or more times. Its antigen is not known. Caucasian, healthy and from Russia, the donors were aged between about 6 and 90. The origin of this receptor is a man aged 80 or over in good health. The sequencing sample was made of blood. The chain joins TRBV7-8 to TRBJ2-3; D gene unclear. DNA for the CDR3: TGTGCCAGCAGCTTACGTCATAGTGTCTACACAGATACGCAGTATTTT. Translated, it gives CASSLRHSVYTDTQYF.